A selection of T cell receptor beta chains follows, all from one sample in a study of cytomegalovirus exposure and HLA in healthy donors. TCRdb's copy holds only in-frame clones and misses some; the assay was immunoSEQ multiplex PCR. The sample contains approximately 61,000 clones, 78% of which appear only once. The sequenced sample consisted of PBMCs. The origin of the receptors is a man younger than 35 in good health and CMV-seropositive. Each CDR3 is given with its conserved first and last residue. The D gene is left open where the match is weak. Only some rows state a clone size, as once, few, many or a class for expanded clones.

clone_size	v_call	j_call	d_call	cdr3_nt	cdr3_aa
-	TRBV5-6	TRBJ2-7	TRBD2	TGTGCCAGCAGCTTGACAGCGGGGACCTACGAGCAGTACTTC	CASSLTAGTYEQYF
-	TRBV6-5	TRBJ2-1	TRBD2	TGTGCCAGCAGTTCGATAGGGACTAGCGGGACGTTCTTC	CASSSIGTSGTFF
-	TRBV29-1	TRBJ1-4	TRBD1	TGCAGCGTTAGGACAGGGATTAATGAAAAACTGTTTTTT	CSVRTGINEKLFF
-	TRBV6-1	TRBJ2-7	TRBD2	TGTGCCAGCAGTGGGACTAGCGGGAGCTACGAGCAGTACTTC	CASSGTSGSYEQYF
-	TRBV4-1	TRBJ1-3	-	TGCGCCAGCAGCCAAGTAGGATGGCGACGAGGGGGATCTGGAAACACCATATATTTT	CASSQVGWRRGGSGNTIYF
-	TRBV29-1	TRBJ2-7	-	TGCAGCGTTGAGACGGGTTACGAGCAGTACTTC	CSVETGYEQYF
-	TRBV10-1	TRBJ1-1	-	TGCGCCAGCAGTGAGGACGGAGCCACCTCCACTGAAGCTTTCTTT	CASSEDGATSTEAFF
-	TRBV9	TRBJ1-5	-	TGTGCCAGCAGCGTAGCCACCGGAGAGGGGAGGCAGCCCCAGCATTTT	CASSVATGEGRQPQHF
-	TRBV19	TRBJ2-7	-	TGTGCCAGTGCAGAGGGCTACGAGCAGTACTTC	CASAEGYEQYF
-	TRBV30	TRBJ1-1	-	TGTGCCTGGAGTGTAACCTCCTTCTCCGGAGCTTTCTTT	CAWSVTSFSGAFF
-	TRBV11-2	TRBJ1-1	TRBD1	TGTGCCAGCAGCGCCCTCCCAGGGGGGCTATTCATGAACACTGAAGCTTTCTTT	CASSALPGGLFMNTEAFF
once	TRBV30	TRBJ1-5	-	TGTGCCTGGAGTAGGCAGGTGGATCAGCCCCAGCATTTT	CAWSRQVDQPQHF
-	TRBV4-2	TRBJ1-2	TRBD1	TGTGCCAGCAGCCAAGATGACCTCTTTAGGGGGCAAGTGGATGGCTACACCTTC	CASSQDDLFRGQVDGYTF
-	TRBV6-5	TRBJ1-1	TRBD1	TGTGCCAGCAGTTCCAGGACAGGGAACACTGAAGCTTTCTTT	CASSSRTGNTEAFF
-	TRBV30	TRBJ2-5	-	TGTGCCTGGAGTGTCTATCCCCAAGAGACCCAGTACTTC	CAWSVYPQETQYF
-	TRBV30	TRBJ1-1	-	TGTGCCTGGAGTCCGGTCATGGGGGGCACTGAAGCTTTCTTT	CAWSPVMGGTEAFF
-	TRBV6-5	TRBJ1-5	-	TGTGCCAGCAGACCACTCGGCAGGATGGGTCAGCCCCAGCATTTT	CASRPLGRMGQPQHF
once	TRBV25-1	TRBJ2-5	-	TGTGCCAGCTCGGCGGGGCCACAAGAGACCCAGTACTTC	CASSAGPQETQYF
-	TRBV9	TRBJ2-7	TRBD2	TGTGCCAGCAGCCCCCGTTCTAGCGGGAGGGCCAAGAGCTCCTACGAGCAGTACTTC	CASSPRSSGRAKSSYEQYF
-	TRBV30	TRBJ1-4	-	TGTGCCTGGAGGAGCAGGGCAACTAATGAAAAACTGTTTTTT	CAWRSRATNEKLFF
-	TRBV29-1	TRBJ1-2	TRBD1	TGCAGCGTGGGGGACGACAGGGTAAATGGCTACACCTTC	CSVGDDRVNGYTF
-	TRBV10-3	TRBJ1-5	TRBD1	TGTGCCACTGGGACAGTTAATCAGCCCCAGCATTTT	CATGTVNQPQHF
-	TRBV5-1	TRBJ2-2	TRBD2	TGCGCCAGCAGCTTGAAAGAAGGCGGGGGGGCGATCGGGGAGCTGTTTTTT	CASSLKEGGGAIGELFF
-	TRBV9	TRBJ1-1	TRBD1	TGTGCCAGCAGCGTAGCCAGGGGGTCGAACACTGAAGCTTTCTTT	CASSVARGSNTEAFF
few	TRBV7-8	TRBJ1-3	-	TGTGCCAGCAGCCAAAACCCCCAGGGCAAATACTCTGGAAACACCATATATTTT	CASSQNPQGKYSGNTIYF
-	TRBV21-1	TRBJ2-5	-	TGTGCCAGCAACTCTGAGCGGGAGGGATCAGAGACCCAGTACTTC	CASNSEREGSETQYF
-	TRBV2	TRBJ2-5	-	TGTGCCAGCAGTGTACAAGAGACCCAGTACTTC	CASSVQETQYF
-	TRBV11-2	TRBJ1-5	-	TGTGCCAGCAGTTCTACAGGGCCCCATCAGCCCCAGCATTTT	CASSSTGPHQPQHF
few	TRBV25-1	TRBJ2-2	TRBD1	TGTGCCAGCACCTGGACAGGGGGAACCGGGGAGCTGTTTTTT	CASTWTGGTGELFF
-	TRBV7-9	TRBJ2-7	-	TGTGCCAGCAGCCTCTCGGGTACAACCTACGAGCAGTACTTC	CASSLSGTTYEQYF
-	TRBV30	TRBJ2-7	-	TGTGCCTGGAGCGGACTTAACGAGCAGTACTTC	CAWSGLNEQYF
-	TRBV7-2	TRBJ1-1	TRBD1	TGTGCCAGCAGCTCTACCGGGACAGGGAACACTGAAGCTTTCTTT	CASSSTGTGNTEAFF
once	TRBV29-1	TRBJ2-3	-	TGCAGCGTTGATCGGTCTAAGGGAGGCACAGATACGCAGTATTTT	CSVDRSKGGTDTQYF
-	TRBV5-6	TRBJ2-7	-	TGTGCCAGCAGCTTGCAGGTCGACGAGCAGTACTTC	CASSLQVDEQYF
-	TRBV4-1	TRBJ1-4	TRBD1	TGCGCCAGCAGCCAGGGCCGACAGGGACTTAATGAAAAACTGTTTTTT	CASSQGRQGLNEKLFF
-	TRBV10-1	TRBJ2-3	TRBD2	TGCGCCAGCAGTGAGTCGGGGACTAGCGGTCCCACAGATACGCAGTATTTT	CASSESGTSGPTDTQYF
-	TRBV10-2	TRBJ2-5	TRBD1	TGCGCCAGCAGGACGGGACAGGCGGGTGGAGAGACCCAGTACTTC	CASRTGQAGGETQYF
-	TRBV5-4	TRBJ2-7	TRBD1	TGTGCCAGCAGCTTGGGGGGGACAGGGCCCTACGAGCAGTACTTC	CASSLGGTGPYEQYF
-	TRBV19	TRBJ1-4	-	TGTGCCAGTAGCTTCTCCGCAACTAATGAAAAACTGTTTTTT	CASSFSATNEKLFF
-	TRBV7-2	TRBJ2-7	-	TGTGCCAGCAGCTTAGCAGGGGATCCCTCCTACGAGCAGTACTTC	CASSLAGDPSYEQYF
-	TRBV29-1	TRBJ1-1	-	TGCAGCGTTGCGGAGGCTGACGACACTGAAGCTTTCTTT	CSVAEADDTEAFF
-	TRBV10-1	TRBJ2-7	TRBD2	TGCGCCAGCCAGACTAGCGGGAGTTACGAGCAGTACTTC	CASQTSGSYEQYF
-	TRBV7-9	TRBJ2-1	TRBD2	TGTGCCAGCAGCTCCGATTGGACTAGCGGGACGGACAATGAGCAGTTCTTC	CASSSDWTSGTDNEQFF
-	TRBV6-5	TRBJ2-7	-	TGTGCCAGCAGTTCGCGACATAACTACGAGCAGTACTTC	CASSSRHNYEQYF
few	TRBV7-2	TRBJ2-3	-	TGTGCCAGCAGCTTTACAGGGGATACGCAGTATTTT	CASSFTGDTQYF
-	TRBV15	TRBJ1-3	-	TGTGCCACCAGCAGAGATCCCGGGAGCGGAAACACCATATATTTT	CATSRDPGSGNTIYF
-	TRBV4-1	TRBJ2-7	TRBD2	TGCGCCAGCAGCCAGGGACTAGAAGCCAACGAGCAGTACTTC	CASSQGLEANEQYF
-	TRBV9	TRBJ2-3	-	TGTGCCAGCAGCGCTGGGGCGACTAGCACAGATACGCAGTATTTT	CASSAGATSTDTQYF
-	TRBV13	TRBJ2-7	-	TGTGCCAGCAGCTCCAACAGCCCCTACGAGCAGTACTTC	CASSSNSPYEQYF
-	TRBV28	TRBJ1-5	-	TGTGCCAGCAGAGGAGGGGGGGAAGGACAGCCCCAGCATTTT	CASRGGGEGQPQHF
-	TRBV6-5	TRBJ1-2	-	TGTGCCAGCTGTGGTGGCAGCGGGATCTATGGCTACACCTTC	CASCGGSGIYGYTF
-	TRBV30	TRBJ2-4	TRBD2	TGTGCCTGGAGCCTAGCGGGGGCCCTAAACATTCAGTACTTC	CAWSLAGALNIQYF
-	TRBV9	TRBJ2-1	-	TGTGCCAGCAGCCCCCGACAGTTTGAACAGTTCTTC	CASSPRQFEQFF
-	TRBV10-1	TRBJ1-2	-	TGCGCCAGCAGTTCAGGGACATACTATGGCTACACCTTC	CASSSGTYYGYTF
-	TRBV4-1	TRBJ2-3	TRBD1	TGCGCCAGCAGCCAAGCAGGGGGCAGGGGAGATACGCAGTATTTT	CASSQAGGRGDTQYF
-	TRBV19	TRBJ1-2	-	TGTGCCAGTAGTACTCGGGAGAGGGATGGCTACACCTTC	CASSTRERDGYTF
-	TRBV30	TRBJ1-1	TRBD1	TGTGCCTGGAGCCGACAGGGGTCCACTGAAGCTTTCTTT	CAWSRQGSTEAFF
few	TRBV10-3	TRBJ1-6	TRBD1	TGTGCCATCAGTCTACTGGACAGGGGCGGGAATTCACCCCTCCACTTT	CAISLLDRGGNSPLHF
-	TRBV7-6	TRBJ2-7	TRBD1	TGTGCCAGCAGCGTGGGACAGGGGGACTCCTACGAGCAGTACTTC	CASSVGQGDSYEQYF